This T cell receptor beta chain was retrieved from a study of Ad26.COV2.S vaccination and SARS-CoV-2 variants. About the research overall: Ad26.COV2.S shots went into the muscle once or twice, 56 days apart.

Data came from immunoSEQ multiplex PCR; TCRdb stores just in-frame clones and leaves some out. The data contain about 680,000 clones, around 90% of them singletons. As regards this clone: What it binds is unknown.

Losses at the gene ends were 3 bases for V and 3 bases for J; bases not matched to a gene: 6. Per the germline V gene, CDR1 is LGHDT and CDR2 is YNNKEL (reference sequence). CDR3 length equals 15 residues. General observations from the study: Vaccinated and placebo-treated recipients had similar non-spike TCR breadth. A substantial breadth of spike-specific CD8+ and CD4+ T cell responses after vaccination has been reported. Vaccinees showed greater spike-specific TCR breadth than placebo recipients.

Treatment described: over 15 received Ad26.COV2.S at low or high dose, single or two shots; about 5 received placebo; per-sample allocation not given. Sampling took place 63 days after the first vaccine or placebo injection. The receptor was isolated from a person between 18 and 65 years old who received the Ad26.COV2.S COVID-19 vaccine or a placebo. The sample consisted of peripheral blood, taken in a trial of Ad26.COV2.S vaccine versus placebo. The chain employs TRBV3-1 (or the pseudogene TRBV3-2) and TRBJ1-2, with 8 bases fitting TRBD1. The chain's CDR3 is CASSQGTGGYYGYTF. The CDR3 DNA reads TGTGCCAGCAGCCAGGGGACAGGAGGATACTATGGCTACACCTTC.